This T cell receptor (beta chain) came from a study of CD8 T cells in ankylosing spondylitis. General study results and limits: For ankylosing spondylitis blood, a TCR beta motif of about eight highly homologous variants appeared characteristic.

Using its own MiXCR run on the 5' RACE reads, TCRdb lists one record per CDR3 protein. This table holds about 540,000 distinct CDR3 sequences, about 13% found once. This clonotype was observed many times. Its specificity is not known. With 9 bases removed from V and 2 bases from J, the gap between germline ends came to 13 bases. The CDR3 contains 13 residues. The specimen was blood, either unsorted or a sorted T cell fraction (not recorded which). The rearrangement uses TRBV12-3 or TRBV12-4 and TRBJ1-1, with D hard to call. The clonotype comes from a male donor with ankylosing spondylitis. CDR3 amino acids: CASQIRDNTEAFF. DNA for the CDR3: TGTGCCAGTCAGATAAGGGATAACACTGAAGCTTTCTTT.